This T cell receptor (beta chain) was sequenced in a study of vaccination and CD4 T cells after COVID-19. The Oncomine TCR Beta short-read assay was applied to DNA of cultured CD4+ T cells. TCRdb reprocessed the PCR reads via MiXCR and lists one record per CDR3 protein. Here the sample spans some 13,000 distinct CDR3 sequences, around 43% being singletons. V was clipped by 3 bases and J by 7 bases, with 10 bases between them. Germline CDR1 reads KGHSH; CDR2 reads LQKENI. This CDR3 is built from 12 residues. Treatment: roughly 10-day PBMC culture with coronavirus spike peptide pools or control peptides (ViraFEST assay). Details on this clonotype: What it binds is not known.

Sequenced material: CD4+ T cells from blood, cultured in vitro. This sequence originates from a human donor who had recovered from COVID-19. This chain connects TRBV18 to TRBJ2-7, with D maybe TRBD2 (6 bases). DNA of the CDR3: TGTGCCAGCTCACCGGAAGGGAGGGAGCAGTACTTC. Amino acids: CASSPEGREQYF.